This record looks at one T cell receptor beta chain sequence and its context. This clone has a single count. What this receptor recognizes is not known. No base qualities exist here, and no much larger clone lies one base off it. The source of the sample is a study of blood T cell repertoires in COVID-19 (dated by TCRdb to about 2020). Some background on the complete study: Samples covering the acute and convalescent phases of COVID-19 were provided by collaborators in the United States, Italy and Spain. Sample metadata almost always included a de-identified subject ID, COVID-19 status, age in years and sex. Samples came from the ongoing ImmuneRACE study (first 160 participants) plus 1,254 subjects from 6 global collaborators. The dataset comprised deeply sampled blood TCRbeta repertoires from subjects exposed to, actively infected with, or recovered from COVID-19. The prospective study material was composed of cDNA or gDNA derived from T cells, B-cell-depleted T cells, or PBMCs. Where available, HLA class I and class II types were taken from metadata supplied by the sample provider and were not determined by assay-based typing. The repertoires were released in a freely available public database intended as a resource for research on the immune response to SARS-CoV-2. General findings and caveats noted by the study authors: Clinical and demographic metadata were provided uncurated, with the amount varying by source and participant.

The immunoSEQ Assay, a bias-controlled multiplex PCR, was used to amplify TCRbeta CDR3 regions from genomic DNA. Under the source paper's analysis protocol: The number of nucleated cells in each sample was estimated by amplification of reference gene primers within the assay. To quantify the absolute abundance of each unique TCRbeta CDR3 rearrangement, sequence reads were collapsed and filtered. For each sample, productive Simpson clonality was calculated by taking the square root of Simpson's diversity index across productive rearrangements. TCRdb took this table from immuneACCESS and kept in-frame rearrangements with V and J called. Such tables lack part of the clones; where checked against another copy, unresolved V genes explain under half of the gap, and the rest is unexplained. That table gives V, J and clone size, and the DNA gave D and trimming. In this sample the table shows about 250,000 clones, roughly 81% of which occur a single time. Under 4.5% of the sample is held by the ten biggest clonotypes.

From the cysteine up to the phenylalanine, the CDR3 has a length of 15 residues. The CDR3 DNA has 45 bases and is translated from base 1. Germline trimming: 3 bases from V, 1 base from J; junction bases outside gene matches: 2. CDR1 and CDR2, looked up from the germline V gene, are ENHRY and SYGVKD. Collaborating institutions collected whole blood in K2EDTA tubes following their own protocols. For TCRbeta analysis, collaborators shipped samples in one of three forms: frozen whole blood, isolated PBMCs, or DNA extracted from either of those sample types. The sequence links TRBV10-3 to TRBJ2-3; TRBD2 lines up with 9 middle nucleotides. The TCR comes from a man aged 50 to 60 with acute or convalescent COVID-19. Sequenced: peripheral blood. The DNA sequence is as follows: TGTGCCATCAGTGAATTAGCGGGGGGCACAGATACGCAGTATTTT. Its protein reads: CAISELAGGTDTQYF.